The sequence of this TCR beta chain was determined in a study of blood T cell repertoires in COVID-19. Study overall: The United States, Italy and Spain supplied acute and convalescent COVID-19 samples.

The sample holds a few counts of this clone. TCRdb keeps only in-frame clones here, not all; method: immunoSEQ multiplex PCR. Found here are some 140,000 clones, around nine tenths of them singletons; the top ten hold around 2.1%. The sequenced sample consisted of peripheral blood. This receptor was identified in a man in his sixties or seventies with active COVID-19.

Written as DNA, the CDR3 is TGCGCCAGCAGCTTGGGGGAGAGAAGGGCCACTGAAGCTTTCTTT. Amino acid sequence: CASSLGERRATEAFF. The chain joins TRBV5-1 to TRBJ1-1; the D is unclear. The CDR3 spans 15 residues. Germline V lookup: CDR1 SGHRS, CDR2 YFSETQ. Trimming cost V 0 bases and J 4 bases, with 13 bases left between them.